This T cell receptor beta chain appears in the sequencing data of a study of T-cell reconstitution after alpha-beta-depleted transplantation in children (dated by TCRdb to between 2015 and 2016). For context, the study as a whole: Using TCR repertoire profiling, the study followed T-cell immune reconstitution in a quantitative way in children after TCRalphabeta/CD19-depleted allogeneic hematopoietic cell transplantation. The full study reports these points: The apparently early alphabetaT-cell count recovery about two months after transplant was reportedly dependent on only several hundred rapidly expanded clones derived from non-depleted graft cells. The frequencies of hyperexpanded clones fell over the following months, and after one year, T-cell counts and TCRbeta diversity were mostly attributed to newly produced T cells. In some patients, high TCRbeta diversity at day 60 was attributed to recipient T cells and intrathymic progenitors that had survived conditioning.

Library generation was performed with PCR. TCRdb lists the instrument as Illumina HiSeq 2500. TCR library preparation used molecular barcoding, with unique molecular identifiers applied to normalize quantification of the TCRbeta repertoire. TCRdb ran its own pipeline on the public reads, namely fastp trimming at Q25 and MiXCR clone calling, and kept in-frame beta chains. Identical CDR3 proteins give one entry, which carries the most common genes and DNA. Across this sample there are under 850,000 distinct CDR3 sequences, with around 14% seen only once. The ten largest clonotypes hold 0.79% of the sample. Many counts were recorded for this clonotype. No antigen is known for it. It has no much larger one-base neighbor in the sample; base qualities were not kept. In the paper's terms, the treatment or condition label means: allogeneic hematopoietic cell transplantation with graft depleted of TCRalphabeta T cells and CD19 B cells. Transplant recipients were children who received TCRalphabeta/CD19-depleted allogeneic hematopoietic cell grafts.

The origin of this receptor is a girl aged 2-10 years with congenital amegakaryocytic thrombocytopenia, due to receive a stem cell transplant. The sequencing used PBMCs, collected before TCRalphabeta/CD19-depleted stem cell transplant.

The nucleotide sequence is TGTGCCAGCAGCGATACTAGCGGGAGTTCGTACGAGCAGTACTTC. Its protein is CASSDTSGSSYEQYF. The chain couples TRBV7-9 to TRBJ2-7; 11 bases in the junction line up with TRBD2. The germline V gene (reference sequence) provides CDR1 SEHNR and CDR2 FQNEAQ. Trimmed from V: 5 bases; trimmed from J: 4 bases; junction bases lacking a gene match: 7. The CDR3 measures 15 amino acids from cysteine to phenylalanine. Kept here is only the CDR3 DNA, which spans 45 bases and is read in frame from base 1.